This T cell receptor (beta chain) was recorded in a study of graft-versus-host responses after intestinal transplantation. Turning to this clone: Its target is unknown.

V lost 2 bases and J lost 8, with 12 bases in between. CDR1 and CDR2 from the germline V gene are MNHEY and SMNVEV (reference sequence). The CDR3 length is 13 residues. Repertoires were generated with immunoSEQ multiplex PCR, while TCRdb's copy carries only in-frame clones and drops some. The sample comprises 75,000 to 95,000 clones, about 92% of which are singletons, and roughly 2% rests with the top ten. Sequenced material: unstimulated CD8+ T cells sorted from spleen or lymph node cells, taken before intestinal transplant. This sequence originates from a human donor who received an intestinal transplant. The chain couples TRBV27 to TRBJ1-1, with a possible D match to TRBD1 (6 bases). CDR3 nucleotides: TGTGCCAGCAGTTTAGGGGGCGCCTCGGAAGCTTTCTTT. It encodes CASSLGGASEAFF.